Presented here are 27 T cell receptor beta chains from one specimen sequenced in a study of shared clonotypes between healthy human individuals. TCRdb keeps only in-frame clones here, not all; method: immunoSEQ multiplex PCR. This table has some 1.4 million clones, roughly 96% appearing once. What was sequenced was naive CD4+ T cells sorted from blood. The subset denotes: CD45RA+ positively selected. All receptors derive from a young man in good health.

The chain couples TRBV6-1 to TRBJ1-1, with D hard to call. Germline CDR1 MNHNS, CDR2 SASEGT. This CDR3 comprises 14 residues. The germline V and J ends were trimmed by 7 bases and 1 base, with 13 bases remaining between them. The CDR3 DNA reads TGTGCCAGCAAAAATTTGGGTCCGAACACTGAAGCTTTCTTT. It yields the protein CASKNLGPNTEAFF.

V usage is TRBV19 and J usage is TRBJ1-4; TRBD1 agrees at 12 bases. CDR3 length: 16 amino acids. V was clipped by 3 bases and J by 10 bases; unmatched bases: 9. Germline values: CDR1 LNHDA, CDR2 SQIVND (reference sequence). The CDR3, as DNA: TGTGCCAGTAGTATTCTCTCCGGGACAGGGGGCGGAAAACTGTTTTTT. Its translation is CASSILSGTGGGKLFF. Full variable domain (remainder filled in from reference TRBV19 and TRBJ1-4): DGGITQSPKYLFRKEGQNVTLSCEQNLNHDAMYWYRQDPGQGLRLIYYSQIVNDFQKGDIAEGYSVSREKKESFPLTVTSAQKNPTAFYLCASSILSGTGGGKLFFGSGTQLSVL.

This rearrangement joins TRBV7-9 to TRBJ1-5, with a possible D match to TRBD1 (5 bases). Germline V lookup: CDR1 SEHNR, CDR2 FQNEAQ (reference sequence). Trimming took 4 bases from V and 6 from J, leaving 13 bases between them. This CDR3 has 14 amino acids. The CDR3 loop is CASSSLTGGQPQHF. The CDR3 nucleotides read TGTGCCAGCAGCTCACTAACCGGGGGTCAGCCCCAGCATTTT.

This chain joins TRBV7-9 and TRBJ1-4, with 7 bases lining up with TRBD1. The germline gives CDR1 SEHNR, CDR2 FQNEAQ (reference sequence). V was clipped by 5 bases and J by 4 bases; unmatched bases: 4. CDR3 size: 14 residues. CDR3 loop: CASSRTGFNEKLFF. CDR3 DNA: TGTGCCAGCAGCCGGACAGGTTTTAATGAAAAACTGTTTTTT.

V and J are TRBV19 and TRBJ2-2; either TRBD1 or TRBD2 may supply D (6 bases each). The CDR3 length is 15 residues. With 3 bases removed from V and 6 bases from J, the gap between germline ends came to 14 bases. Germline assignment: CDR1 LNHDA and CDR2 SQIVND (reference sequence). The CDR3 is CASSISGASPGELFF. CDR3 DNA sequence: TGTGCCAGTAGTATCTCGGGGGCCAGTCCCGGGGAGCTGTTTTTT.

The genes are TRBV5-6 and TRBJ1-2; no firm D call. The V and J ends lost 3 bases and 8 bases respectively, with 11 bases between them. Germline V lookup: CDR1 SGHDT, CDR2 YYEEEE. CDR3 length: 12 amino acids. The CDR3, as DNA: TGTGCCAGCAGCTCTAACACGTTCGGCTACACCTTC. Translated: CASSSNTFGYTF.

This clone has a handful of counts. The CDR3 DNA follows: TGTGCCAGCGCTTTAGGAAACACCATATATTTT. It codes for CASALGNTIYF. The gene calls are TRBV7-6 and TRBJ1-3; D unresolved. The V and J ends lost 8 bases and 4 bases respectively, with 6 bases between them. Per the germline V gene, CDR1 is SGHVS and CDR2 is FNYEAQ. The CDR3 has 11 amino acids.

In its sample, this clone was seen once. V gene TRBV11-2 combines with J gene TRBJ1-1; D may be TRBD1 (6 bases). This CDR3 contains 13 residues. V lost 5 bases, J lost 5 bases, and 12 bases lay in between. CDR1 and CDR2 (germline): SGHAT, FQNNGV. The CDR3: CASSLHRETEAFF. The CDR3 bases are TGTGCCAGCAGCCTCCACAGGGAGACTGAAGCTTTCTTT.

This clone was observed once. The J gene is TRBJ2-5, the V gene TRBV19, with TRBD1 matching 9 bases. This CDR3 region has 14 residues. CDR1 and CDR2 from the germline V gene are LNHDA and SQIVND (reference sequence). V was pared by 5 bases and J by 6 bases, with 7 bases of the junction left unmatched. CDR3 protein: CASSRKQGAQTQYF. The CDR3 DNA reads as TGTGCCAGTAGTCGGAAACAGGGGGCCCAGACCCAGTACTTC.

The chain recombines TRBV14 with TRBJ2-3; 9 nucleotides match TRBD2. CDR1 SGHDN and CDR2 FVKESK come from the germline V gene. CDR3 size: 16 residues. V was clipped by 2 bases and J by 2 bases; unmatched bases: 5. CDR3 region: CASSQQGLAYTDTQYF. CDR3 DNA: TGTGCCAGCAGCCAACAGGGACTAGCCTACACAGATACGCAGTATTTT. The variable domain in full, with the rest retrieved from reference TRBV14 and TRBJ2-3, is EAGVTQFPSHSVIEKGQTVTLRCDPISGHDNLYWYRRVMGKEIKFLLHFVKESKQDESGMPNNRFLAERTGGTYSTLKVQPAELEDSGVYFCASSQQGLAYTDTQYFGPGTRLTVL.

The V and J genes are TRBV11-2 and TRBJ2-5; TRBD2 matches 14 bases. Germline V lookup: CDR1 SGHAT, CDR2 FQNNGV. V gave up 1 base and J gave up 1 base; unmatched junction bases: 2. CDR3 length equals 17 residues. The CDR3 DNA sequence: TGTGCCAGCAGCTTAGCGGGACTAGCGGGAGCCCAAGAGACCCAGTACTTC. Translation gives CASSLAGLAGAQETQYF.

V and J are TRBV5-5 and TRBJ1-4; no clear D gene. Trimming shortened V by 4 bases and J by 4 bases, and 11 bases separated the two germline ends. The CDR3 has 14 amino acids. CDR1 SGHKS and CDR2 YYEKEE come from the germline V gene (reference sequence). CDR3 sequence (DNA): TGTGCCAGCAGCCTCGTTCAGGTTAATGAAAAACTGTTTTTT. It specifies CASSLVQVNEKLFF.

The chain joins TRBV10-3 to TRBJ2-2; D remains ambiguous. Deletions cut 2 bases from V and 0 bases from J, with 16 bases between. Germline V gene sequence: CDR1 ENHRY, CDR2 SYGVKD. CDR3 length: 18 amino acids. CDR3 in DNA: TGTGCCATCAGTGAGACCCAACTGGTCGCAGCGAACACCGGGGAGCTGTTTTTT. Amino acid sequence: CAISETQLVAANTGELFF.

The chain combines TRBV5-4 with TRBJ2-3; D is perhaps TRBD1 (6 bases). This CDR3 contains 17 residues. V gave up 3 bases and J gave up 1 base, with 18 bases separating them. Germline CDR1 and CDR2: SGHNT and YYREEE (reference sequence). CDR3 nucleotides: TGTGCCAGCAGCTCGGCCCGGGACATTCCGGGCACAGATACGCAGTATTTT. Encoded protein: CASSSARDIPGTDTQYF.

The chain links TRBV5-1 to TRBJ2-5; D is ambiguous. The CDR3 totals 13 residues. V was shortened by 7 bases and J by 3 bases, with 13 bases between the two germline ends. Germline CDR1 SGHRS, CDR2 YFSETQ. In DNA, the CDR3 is TGCGCCAGCGGGATTAGTTTCAAAGAGACCCAGTACTTC. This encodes CASGISFKETQYF.

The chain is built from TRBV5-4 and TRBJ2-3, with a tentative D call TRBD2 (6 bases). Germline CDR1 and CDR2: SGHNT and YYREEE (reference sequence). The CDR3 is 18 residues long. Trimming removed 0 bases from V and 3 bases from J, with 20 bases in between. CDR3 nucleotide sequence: TGTGCCAGCAGCTTGGGGCCGAGCCGGATAGCGGTGACAGATACGCAGTATTTT. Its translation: CASSLGPSRIAVTDTQYF.

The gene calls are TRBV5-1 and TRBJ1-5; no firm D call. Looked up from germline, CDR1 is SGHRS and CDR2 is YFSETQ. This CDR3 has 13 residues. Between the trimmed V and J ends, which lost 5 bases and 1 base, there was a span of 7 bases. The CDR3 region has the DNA TGCGCCAGCAGAGAAGAGAGCAATCAGCCCCAGCATTTT. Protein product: CASREESNQPQHF.

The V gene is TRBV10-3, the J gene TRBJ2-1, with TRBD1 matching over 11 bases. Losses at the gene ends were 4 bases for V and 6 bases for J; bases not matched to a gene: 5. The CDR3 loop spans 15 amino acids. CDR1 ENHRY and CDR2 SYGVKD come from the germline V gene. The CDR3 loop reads CAISGGTGGFNEQFF. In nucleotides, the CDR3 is TGTGCCATCAGTGGAGGGACAGGGGGGTTCAATGAGCAGTTCTTC.

The CDR3 region is CASSLPSHRGSREQYF. DNA for the CDR3: TGTGCCAGCAGCTTGCCCTCCCACAGGGGTAGTCGGGAGCAGTACTTC. V and J are TRBV5-4 and TRBJ2-7; TRBD1 matches at 7 bases. This CDR3 has 16 residues. V lost 1 base to trimming and J lost 7 bases; unmatched junction nucleotides: 14. Germline assignment: CDR1 SGHNT and CDR2 YYREEE (reference sequence).

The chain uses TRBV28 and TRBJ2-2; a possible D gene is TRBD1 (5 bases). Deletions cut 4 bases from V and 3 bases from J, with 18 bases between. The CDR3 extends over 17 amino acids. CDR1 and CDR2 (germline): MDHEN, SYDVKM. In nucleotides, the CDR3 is TGTGCCAGCAGTTCACCAGGGTCAACTCGATACACCGGGGAGCTGTTTTTT. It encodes CASSSPGSTRYTGELFF.

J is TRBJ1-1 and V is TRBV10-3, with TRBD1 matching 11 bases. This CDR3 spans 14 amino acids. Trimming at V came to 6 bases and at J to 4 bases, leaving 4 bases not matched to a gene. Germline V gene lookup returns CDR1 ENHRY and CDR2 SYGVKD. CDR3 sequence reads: CAIRDRGRGTEAFF. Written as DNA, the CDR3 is TGTGCCATCAGGGACAGGGGGCGGGGCACTGAAGCTTTCTTT.

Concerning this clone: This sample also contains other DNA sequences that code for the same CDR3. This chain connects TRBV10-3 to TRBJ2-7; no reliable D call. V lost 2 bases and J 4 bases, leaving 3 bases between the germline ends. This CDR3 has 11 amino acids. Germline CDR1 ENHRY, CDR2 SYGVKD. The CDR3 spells CAISELYEQYF. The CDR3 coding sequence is TGTGCCATCAGTGAGCTTTACGAGCAGTACTTC.

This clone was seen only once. CDR3 sequence: CASSQPTTPGERGLGYTF. DNA of the CDR3: TGCGCCAGCAGCCAGCCGACGACCCCGGGGGAAAGAGGGTTGGGCTACACCTTC. J is TRBJ1-2 and V is TRBV4-1; perhaps TRBD1 as D (5 bases). The CDR3 length is 18 residues. Trimming removed 3 bases at V and 8 bases at J, with 28 bases between. Per the germline V gene, CDR1 is MGHRA and CDR2 is YSYEKL.

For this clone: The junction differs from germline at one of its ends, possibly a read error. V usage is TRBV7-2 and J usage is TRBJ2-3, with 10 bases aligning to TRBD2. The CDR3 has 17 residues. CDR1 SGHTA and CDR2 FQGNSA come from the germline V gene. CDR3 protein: CASTIVRASGSIDTQYF. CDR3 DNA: TGTGCCAGCACCATTGTCCGAGCTAGCGGGAGCATAGATACGCAGTATTTT.

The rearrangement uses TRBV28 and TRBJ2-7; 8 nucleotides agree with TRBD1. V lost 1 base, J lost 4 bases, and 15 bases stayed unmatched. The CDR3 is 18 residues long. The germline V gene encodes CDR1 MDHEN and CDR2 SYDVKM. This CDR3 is CASSLLGGTGDLVYEQYF. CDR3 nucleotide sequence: TGTGCCAGCAGTTTATTGGGCGGGACAGGAGATCTTGTATACGAGCAGTACTTC.

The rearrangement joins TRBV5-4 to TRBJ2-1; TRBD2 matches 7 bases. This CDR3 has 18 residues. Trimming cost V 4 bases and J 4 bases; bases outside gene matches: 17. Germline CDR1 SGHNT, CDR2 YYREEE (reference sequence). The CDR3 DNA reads TGTGCCAGCAGCGGCCCTACACTGGGAGGGTTCTTATACAATGAGCAGTTCTTC. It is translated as CASSGPTLGGFLYNEQFF.

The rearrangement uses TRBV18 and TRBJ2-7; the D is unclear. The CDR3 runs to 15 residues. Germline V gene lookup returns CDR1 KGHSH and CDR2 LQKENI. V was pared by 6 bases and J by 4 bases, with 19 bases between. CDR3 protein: CASSPLGSEIYEQYF. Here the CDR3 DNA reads TGTGCCAGCTCCCCTTTGGGCAGCGAAATTTACGAGCAGTACTTC. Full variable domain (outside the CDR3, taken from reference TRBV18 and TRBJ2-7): NAGVMQNPRHLVRRRGQEARLRCSPMKGHSHVYWYRQLPEEGLKFMVYLQKENIIDESGMPKERFSAEFPKEGPSILRIQQVVRGDSAAYFCASSPLGSEIYEQYFGPGTRLTVT.